The rows below give T cell receptor beta chains drawn from one sample of a study of shared clonotypes between healthy human individuals. The protocol was immunoSEQ multiplex PCR, while the TCRdb copy is restricted to in-frame clones and leaves out a portion. The sample includes 2,100,000 or so clones, nearly 97% of them seen just once. The sample consisted of naive CD4+ T cells sorted from blood. These TCRs come from a man aged 18 to 30 in good health. The CDR3 runs from the conserved cysteine through the conserved F or W. D genes are given only for firm matches.

j_call v_call d_call cdr3_aa cdr3_nt
TRBJ2-1 TRBV5-4 - CASSSTAEWEQFF TGTGCCAGCAGCTCAACGGCGGAATGGGAGCAGTTCTTC
TRBJ1-6 TRBV6-5 TRBD1 CASSPEGTGGSPLHF TGTGCCAGCAGTCCTGAGGGGACAGGGGGTTCACCCCTCCACTTT
TRBJ1-6 TRBV28 - CASSALWDKSSYNSPLHF TGTGCCAGCAGTGCTTTGTGGGACAAGAGCTCCTATAATTCACCCCTCCACTTT
TRBJ1-1 TRBV6-5 - CASSYVGRGDTEAFF TGTGCCAGCAGTTACGTGGGTAGGGGGGATACTGAAGCTTTCTTT
TRBJ1-5 TRBV28 - CASRGTVNQPQHF TGTGCCAGCAGGGGTACGGTCAATCAGCCCCAGCATTTT
TRBJ2-7 TRBV7-3 - CASSLYYSSYEQYF TGTGCCAGCAGCTTATATTACAGCTCCTACGAGCAGTACTTC
TRBJ1-3 TRBV10-3 TRBD1 CAISVDRGAGNTIYF TGTGCCATCAGTGTGGACAGGGGCGCTGGAAACACCATATATTTT
TRBJ2-7 TRBV6-4 TRBD1 CASSAGTGATYEQYF TGTGCCAGCAGCGCCGGGACAGGGGCAACCTACGAGCAGTACTTC
TRBJ2-5 TRBV5-4 - CASSLSGSGETQYF TGTGCCAGCAGCTTGTCCGGGAGCGGAGAGACCCAGTACTTC
TRBJ2-3 TRBV10-3 - CAISESWGAGTSDTQYF TGTGCCATCAGTGAGTCATGGGGGGCAGGGACTTCGGATACGCAGTATTTT
TRBJ1-5 TRBV19 - CASSRDSWGSGNQPQHF TGTGCCAGTAGTAGGGACTCGTGGGGGTCTGGCAATCAGCCCCAGCATTTT
TRBJ2-7 TRBV7-2 - CASRGGGSLNEQYF TGTGCCAGCAGGGGGGGCGGGAGCCTAAACGAGCAGTACTTC
TRBJ2-5 TRBV5-1 - CASSSTGYQETQYF TGCGCCAGCAGCTCTACAGGGTACCAAGAGACCCAGTACTTC
TRBJ2-3 TRBV2 - CASSEARVGTDTQYF TGTGCCAGCAGTGAAGCCAGGGTGGGCACAGATACGCAGTATTTT
TRBJ1-2 TRBV5-1 TRBD1 CASRDTGGSFYGYTF TGCGCCAGCAGAGATACAGGGGGTTCGTTCTATGGCTACACCTTC
TRBJ1-4 TRBV7-9 - CASSLWETNEKLFF TGTGCCAGCAGCTTATGGGAAACTAATGAAAAACTGTTTTTT
TRBJ1-1 TRBV18 - CASSPEGNTEAFF TGTGCCAGCTCACCAGAAGGGAACACTGAAGCTTTCTTT
TRBJ2-1 TRBV9 - CASSAFTGESYNEQFF TGTGCCAGCAGTGCCTTTACGGGGGAGTCCTACAATGAGCAGTTCTTC
TRBJ2-3 TRBV18 - CASSPRSGGNTDTQYF TGTGCCAGCTCACCAAGGTCTGGCGGGAACACAGATACGCAGTATTTT
TRBJ1-2 TRBV10-3 - CAISEDSWNYGYTF TGTGCCATCAGTGAGGATAGCTGGAACTATGGCTACACCTTC
TRBJ2-5 TRBV2 - CASSGDTIQETQYF TGTGCCAGCAGTGGGGACACAATTCAAGAGACCCAGTACTTC